Sequencing of this T cell receptor (beta chain) was carried out in a study of cytotoxic CD8 clonotypes in ibrutinib-treated CLL (dated by TCRdb to the early 2020s). For the wider study: The cohort had ten to twelve relapsed/refractory and about 15 treatment-naive patients; roughly 17 were IGHV unmutated. Responses were partial in 24 patients and complete in 2; after median approximately 66 months follow-up, about 14 stayed in remission and about twelve progressed. Response samples were taken after a median of 12 months on treatment, ranging from about 6 to 40 months. Samples averaged approximately 260,000 productive templates and approximately 100,000 productive rearrangements. Longitudinal samples were available for about 30% of the roughly 90 trial participants. Cryopreserved peripheral blood mononuclear cells were obtained prior to treatment, at the time of response, and at either disease progression or sustained remission. Broader findings and caveats from the paper: At baseline, clonality was higher than in age-matched healthy donors and showed a strong correlation with circulating CD8+ T-cell counts. Sampling times were not matched between patients in sustained remission and patients whose disease was progressing, and lymph node repertoires were not examined. Clonality rose at ibrutinib response, remained stable during sustained remission, and dropped back toward baseline at progression. Public clonotypes were found to be uncommon and were observed to contract or remain stable during treatment; the increase in clonality was shown to reflect expansion of private clonotypes at ibrutinib response.

The goal of deep resolution MiSeq sequencing was a depth between 1 in 1 million and 1 in 200,000 T cells, and coverage averaged 10x per clonotype. The immunoSEQ hsTCRB Kit was used to generate the TCR beta libraries. On the study's bioinformatics: The data were analyzed with ImmunoSEQ Analyzer and ImmunoSEQ Data Assistant, and V, D and J gene assignments followed IMGT definitions. Clonality, with values ranging from 0 to 1, was calculated as one minus the normalized Shannon entropy of productive rearrangement frequencies. Public clonotype analysis was restricted to overrepresented clonotypes comprising at least 0.05% of each patient's repertoire. Repertoires from roughly 13 age-matched healthy donors in immuneACCESS were used as clonality controls. TCRdb took this table from immuneACCESS and kept in-frame rearrangements with V and J called. Such tables lack part of the clones; where checked against another copy, unresolved V genes explain under half of the gap, and the rest is unexplained. The DNA was the basis for D and trimming; V, J and clone size are from that table. The sample contains about 15,000 clones, 55% to 65% of them found a single time. Jointly, the top ten make up roughly an eighth of the sample.

For TCR beta library preparation, 1.5 to 2 micrograms of genomic DNA were extracted from the cryopreserved PBMCs. Longitudinal blood samples from CLL patients receiving ibrutinib monotherapy were subjected to high-throughput TCR beta sequencing. The patients took part in an open-label, single-center phase 2 trial of ibrutinib monotherapy. A note on this clone: Its target antigen remains unknown. No much larger clone is present one base from it, and per-base qualities are unavailable.

Measured from the cysteine to the phenylalanine, the CDR3 is 16 residues long. Here the CDR3 DNA is all that survives: 48 bases in frame from base 1. Cut back by 3 bases and 0 bases, the V and J ends lie 11 bases apart. The CDR1 and CDR2 encoded by the germline V gene (reference sequence) are SEHNR and FQNEAQ. This specimen consisted of PBMCs, obtained before ibrutinib treatment. This TCR was sampled from a human donor with chronic lymphocytic leukemia. The sequence joins TRBV7-9 to TRBJ2-2; the D segment cannot be called with confidence. The CDR3 protein is CASSFSGATNTGELFF. In nucleotides, the sequence is TGTGCCAGCAGCTTTAGTGGAGCCACGAACACCGGGGAGCTGTTTTTT.